The rows below give T cell receptor beta chains drawn from one sample of a study of CD8 T cells in Susac syndrome. TCRdb re-derived calls from the immunoSEQ multiplex PCR reads in MiXCR, one entry per CDR3 protein. Of roughly 110,000 distinct CDR3 sequences in the sample, approximately 95% were seen once. Specimen: CD8+ T cells from PBMCs. Receptors were obtained from a human donor with Susac syndrome. Both conserved end residues are part of each CDR3. The order of the fields is V gene, D gene, clone size, CDR3 length, J gene, CDR3 protein, CDR3 DNA. A D gene is named only where the DNA matches it firmly. Rows may omit the clone size; those that give it use once, few, many or a size class.

TRBV7-8	NA	NA	13	TRBJ2-7	CASSRKRNGEQYF	TGTGCCAGCAGCCGAAAAAGGAACGGCGAGCAGTACTTC
TRBV2	NA	NA	12	TRBJ2-7	CASIKQGNEQYF	TGTGCCAGCATAAAACAGGGAAACGAGCAGTACTTC
TRBV9	NA	once	13	TRBJ1-6	CATSLGVNSPLHF	TGTGCCACCTCTTTAGGGGTTAATTCACCCCTCCACTTT
TRBV11-2	NA	NA	14	TRBJ2-3	CASSWGAGTDTQYF	TGTGCCAGCAGCTGGGGGGCGGGCACAGATACGCAGTATTTT
TRBV25-1	NA	NA	13	TRBJ1-4	CASSESSREKLFF	TGTGCCAGCAGTGAATCAAGCCGGGAGAAACTGTTTTTT
TRBV9	TRBD2	NA	14	TRBJ2-1	CASSVTGGYNEQFF	TGTGCCAGCAGCGTAACCGGGGGGTACAATGAGCAGTTCTTC
TRBV10-3	TRBD1	NA	18	TRBJ2-3	CAISETQGAITSTDTQYF	TGTGCCATCAGTGAGACTCAGGGGGCGATTACTAGCACAGATACGCAGTATTTT
TRBV21-1	NA	NA	15	TRBJ1-5	CASSKEIGFAQPQHF	TGTGCCAGCAGCAAAGAAATAGGGTTCGCTCAGCCCCAGCATTTT
TRBV29-1	TRBD1	NA	15	TRBJ1-1	CSVDQELTGDTEAFF	TGCAGCGTTGATCAGGAACTGACAGGGGACACTGAAGCTTTCTTT
TRBV27	NA	NA	14	TRBJ2-1	CASSFGTPNNEQFF	TGTGCCAGCAGTTTTGGTACCCCTAACAATGAGCAGTTCTTC
TRBV5-1	NA	NA	17	TRBJ2-1	CASSTLPGVGSYNEQFF	TGCGCCAGCAGCACCCTCCCCGGGGTGGGGTCCTACAATGAGCAGTTCTTC
TRBV5-1	NA	NA	12	TRBJ2-7	CASRQGLDEQYF	TGCGCCAGCAGACAAGGGCTCGACGAGCAGTACTTC
TRBV29-1	NA	NA	13	TRBJ2-3	CSVVLASTDTQYF	TGCAGCGTTGTATTAGCTAGCACAGATACGCAGTATTTT
TRBV3-1	NA	NA	16	TRBJ2-6	CASSQFGGPGANVLTF	TGTGCCAGCAGCCAATTCGGGGGCCCTGGGGCCAACGTCCTGACTTTC
TRBV20-1	NA	NA	15	TRBJ1-6	CSARGTRFGNSPLHF	TGCAGTGCTAGAGGAACTAGGTTTGGTAATTCACCCCTCCACTTT
TRBV19	NA	NA	14	TRBJ1-1	CASSSWDGWTEAFF	TGTGCCAGTAGTTCTTGGGACGGGTGGACTGAAGCTTTCTTT
TRBV12-3/TRBV12-4	TRBD1	NA	14	TRBJ2-7	CASSWGQVVDEQYF	TGTGCCAGCAGTTGGGGACAGGTTGTCGACGAGCAGTACTTC
TRBV6-4	TRBD2	few	14	TRBJ2-3	CASSASGATDTQYF	TGTGCCAGCAGTGCTAGCGGGGCGACAGATACGCAGTATTTT
TRBV9	NA	once	13	TRBJ2-5	CASSVGQLQAQYF	TGTGCCAGCAGCGTAGGACAGCTCCAGGCCCAGTACTTC